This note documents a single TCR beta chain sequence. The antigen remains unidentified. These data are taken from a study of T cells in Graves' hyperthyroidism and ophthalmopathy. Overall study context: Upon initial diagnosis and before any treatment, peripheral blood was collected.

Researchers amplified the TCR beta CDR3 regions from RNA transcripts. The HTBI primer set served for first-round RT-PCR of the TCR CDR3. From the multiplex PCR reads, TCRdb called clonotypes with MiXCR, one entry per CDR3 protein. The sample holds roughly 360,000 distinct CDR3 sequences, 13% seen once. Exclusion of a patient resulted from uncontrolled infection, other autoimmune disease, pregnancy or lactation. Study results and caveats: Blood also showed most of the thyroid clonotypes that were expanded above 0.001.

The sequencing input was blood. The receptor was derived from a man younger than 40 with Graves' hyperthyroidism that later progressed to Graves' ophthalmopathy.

CDR3 in amino acids: CSVEEGNEQFF. DNA of the CDR3: TGCAGCGTTGAAGAAGGCAATGAGCAGTTCTTC. V gene TRBV29-1 combines with J gene TRBJ2-1; D is undetermined. Germline V gene data show CDR1 as SQVTM and CDR2 as ANQGSEA. Trimming removed 0 bases from V and 6 bases from J, with 3 bases in between. This CDR3 has 11 amino acids.